This section outlines one T cell receptor beta chain sequence together with its context. It has no known antigen specificity. One base away there is no much larger clone; base qualities are not given. V sheds 3 bases and J sheds 1 base, leaving 16 bases between their ends. The CDR3 sequence holds 16 residues, the cysteine and phenylalanine included. The retained sequence is limited to the CDR3, 48 bases, with the frame set at the first base. Reading the germline V gene (reference sequence) gives CDR1 SGHNT and CDR2 YYREEE. This entry comes from a study of cytomegalovirus exposure and HLA in healthy donors (dated by TCRdb to 2016 to 2017). General notes on the study: According to a later analysis, the approximately 120 validation repertoires were produced on the same platform as the approximately 620 repertoires of the first cohort. The study aimed to test whether signatures of past pathogen exposure could be identified by cataloging public T cell receptors. Besides the first cohort of 500 to 700 subjects, a separate validation cohort made up of around 120 different subjects was used. To predict cytomegalovirus infection status, the study combined high-throughput TCR immunosequencing, statistical association of individual TCRs with disease status, and machine learning. Points the paper makes about the study in general: A few of the identified cytomegalovirus-associated TCR beta chains were confirmed in vitro to be specific for cytomegalovirus antigens. Cytomegalovirus status was reported to be diagnosed by the classifier with high specificity and sensitivity in both the original and validation cohorts. A later analysis had no HLA typing for the validation cohort, so co-occurrence there was scored across all 110 or so repertoires. Of the cluster scores, roughly 95% were above 0 in a later analysis, which found that TCRs clustered in the first cohort also tended to co-occur in the approximately 120 validation repertoires. While some public TCRs were present in many individuals, most TCR sequences turned up only very rarely across donors. In the study, approximately 160 TCR beta chains were listed as associated with cytomegalovirus. According to the authors, the approach could potentially be generalized to other disease states and immunological phenotypes.

The library was made by the immunoSEQ multiplex PCR assay. Concerning the study's data processing: A statistical classification framework was developed to diagnose cytomegalovirus status using the catalog of TCR beta chain sequences. Sourced from immuneACCESS, this table was stored by TCRdb with only in-frame sequences that have V and J called. A share of the clones is absent; for the studies checked, an unresolved V gene accounts for under half, and the remainder has no known explanation. Clonal size and the V and J genes are those of that table, whereas D and trimming came from the DNA. The sample profile shows roughly 80,000 clones; approximately 93% of them were found once. The top ten clonotypes cover roughly 2% of the sample. Separate from the roughly 630-subject first cohort, the validation cohort of roughly 110 subjects was the group to which the donors belonged.

The clonotype originates from a woman under 30 in good health and CMV-seronegative. The rearranged segments are TRBV5-4 and TRBJ1-1; possibly the D gene is TRBD1, per 6 matching bases. Material: PBMCs. Here is the DNA: TGTGCCAGCAGCTCAGGACAGACCCCTGCGAACACTGAAGCTTTCTTT. Protein translation: CASSSGQTPANTEAFF. The CDR3, completed at both ends by the reference TRBV5-4 and TRBJ1-1 genes, gives the full variable domain ETGVTQSPTHLIKTRGQQVTLRCSSQSGHNTVSWYQQALGQGPQFIFQYYREEENGRGNFPPRFSGLQFPNYSSELNVNALELDDSALYLCASSSGQTPANTEAFFGQGTRLTVV.